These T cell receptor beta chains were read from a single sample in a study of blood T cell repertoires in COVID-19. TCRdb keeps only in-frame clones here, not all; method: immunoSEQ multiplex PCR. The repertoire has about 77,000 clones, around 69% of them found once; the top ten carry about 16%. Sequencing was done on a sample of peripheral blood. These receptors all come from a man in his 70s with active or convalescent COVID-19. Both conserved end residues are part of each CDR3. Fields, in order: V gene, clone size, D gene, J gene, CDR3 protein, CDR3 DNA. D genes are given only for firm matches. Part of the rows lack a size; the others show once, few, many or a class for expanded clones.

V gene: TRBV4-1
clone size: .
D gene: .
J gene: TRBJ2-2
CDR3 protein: CASSQDVKGASTGELFF
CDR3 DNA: TGCGCCAGCAGCCAAGATGTGAAAGGGGCTTCCACCGGGGAGCTGTTTTTT

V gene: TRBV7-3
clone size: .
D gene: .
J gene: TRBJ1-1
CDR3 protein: CASSLFGLNTEAFF
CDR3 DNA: TGTGCCAGCAGCTTATTCGGGTTGAACACTGAAGCTTTCTTT

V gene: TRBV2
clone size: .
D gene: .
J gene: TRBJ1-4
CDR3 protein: CASSKAQGSGEKLFF
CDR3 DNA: TGTGCCAGCAGCAAAGCGCAGGGGTCAGGCGAAAAACTGTTTTTT

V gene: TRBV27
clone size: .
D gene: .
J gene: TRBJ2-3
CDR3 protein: CASSRPGTSDTQYF
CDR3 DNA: TGTGCCAGCAGCCGTCCCGGGACTTCAGATACGCAGTATTTT

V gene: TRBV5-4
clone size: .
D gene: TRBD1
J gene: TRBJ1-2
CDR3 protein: CASSTNRGWLYTF
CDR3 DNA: TGTGCCAGCAGTACGAACAGGGGGTGGCTCTACACCTTC

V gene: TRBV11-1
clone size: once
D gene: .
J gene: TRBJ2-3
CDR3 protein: CASSLDRGIGDTQYF
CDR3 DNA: TGTGCCAGCAGCTTAGATCGCGGGATCGGGGATACGCAGTATTTT

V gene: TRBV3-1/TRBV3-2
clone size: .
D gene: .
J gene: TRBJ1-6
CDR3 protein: CASNFYNSPLHF
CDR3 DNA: TGTGCCAGCAACTTTTATAATTCACCCCTCCACTTT

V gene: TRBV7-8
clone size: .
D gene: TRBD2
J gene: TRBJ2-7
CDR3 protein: CASSLVGRRSGGHEQYF
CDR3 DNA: TGTGCCAGCAGCTTAGTAGGCCGGCGTAGCGGGGGCCACGAGCAGTACTTC

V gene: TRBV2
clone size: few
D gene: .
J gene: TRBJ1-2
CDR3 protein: CASSDGLNYGYTF
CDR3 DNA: TGTGCCAGCAGTGATGGCCTTAACTATGGCTACACCTTC

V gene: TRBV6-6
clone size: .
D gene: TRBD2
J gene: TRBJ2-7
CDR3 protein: CASKDTGGYYEQYF
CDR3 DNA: TGTGCCAGCAAGGATACCGGGGGGTATTACGAGCAGTACTTC

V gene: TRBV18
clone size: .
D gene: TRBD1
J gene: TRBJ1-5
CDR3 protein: CASSPPTGGQVAGQPQHF
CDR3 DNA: TGTGCCAGCTCACCCCCCACAGGGGGACAGGTAGCCGGGCAGCCCCAGCATTTT

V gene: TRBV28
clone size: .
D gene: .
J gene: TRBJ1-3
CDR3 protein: CASSFGTGNTIYF
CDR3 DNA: TGTGCCAGCAGTTTTGGGACAGGAAACACCATATATTTT

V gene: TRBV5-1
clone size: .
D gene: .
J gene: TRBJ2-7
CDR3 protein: CASSLGMEVGSEQYF
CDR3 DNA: TGCGCCAGCAGCTTAGGGATGGAGGTAGGATCCGAGCAGTACTTC

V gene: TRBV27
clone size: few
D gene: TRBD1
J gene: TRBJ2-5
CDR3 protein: CASSRTGLETQYF
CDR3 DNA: TGTGCCAGCAGTAGGACAGGGTTAGAGACCCAGTACTTC

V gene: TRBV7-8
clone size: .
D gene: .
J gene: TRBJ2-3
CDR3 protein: CASSFSGTDTQYF
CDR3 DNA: TGTGCCAGCAGCTTTTCAGGAACAGATACGCAGTATTTT

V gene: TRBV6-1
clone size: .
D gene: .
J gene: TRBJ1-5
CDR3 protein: CASSERENRLQPQHF
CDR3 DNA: TGTGCCAGCAGTGAACGGGAAAACCGACTTCAGCCCCAGCATTTT

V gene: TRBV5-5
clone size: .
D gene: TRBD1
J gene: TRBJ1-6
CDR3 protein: CASRAGTGYNSPLHF
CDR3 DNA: TGTGCCAGCAGAGCTGGGACAGGGTATAATTCACCCCTCCACTTT

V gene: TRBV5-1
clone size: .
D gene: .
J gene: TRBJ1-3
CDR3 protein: CASSYVGDTIYF
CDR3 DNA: TGCGCCAGCAGCTATGTAGGGGACACCATATATTTT

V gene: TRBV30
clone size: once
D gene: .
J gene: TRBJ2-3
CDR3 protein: CAWTTGDTQYF
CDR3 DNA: TGTGCCTGGACCACCGGGGATACGCAGTATTTT

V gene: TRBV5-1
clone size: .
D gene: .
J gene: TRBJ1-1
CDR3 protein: CASSSSGVVNTEAFF
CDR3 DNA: TGCGCCAGCAGCTCCTCAGGGGTCGTGAACACTGAAGCTTTCTTT

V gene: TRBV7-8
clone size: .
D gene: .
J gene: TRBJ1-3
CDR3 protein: CASSPTVLSGNTIYF
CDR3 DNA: TGTGCCAGCAGCCCTACAGTGCTCTCTGGAAACACCATATATTTT

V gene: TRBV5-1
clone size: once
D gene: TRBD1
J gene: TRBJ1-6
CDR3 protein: CASSLAGQTNSPLHF
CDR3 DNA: TGCGCCAGCAGCTTGGCGGGACAGACCAATTCACCCCTCCACTTT

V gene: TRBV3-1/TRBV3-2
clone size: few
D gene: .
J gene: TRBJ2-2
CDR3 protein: CASSQDSQGTGELFF
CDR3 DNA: TGTGCCAGCAGCCAAGATTCCCAGGGCACCGGGGAGCTGTTTTTT

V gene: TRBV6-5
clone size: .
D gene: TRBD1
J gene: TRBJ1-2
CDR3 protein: CASNHRGLAYGYTF
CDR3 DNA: TGTGCCAGCAACCACAGGGGATTGGCCTATGGCTACACCTTC

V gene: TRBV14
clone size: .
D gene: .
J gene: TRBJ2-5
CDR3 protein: CASSVRETQYF
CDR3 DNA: TGTGCCAGCAGCGTCCGAGAGACCCAGTACTTC

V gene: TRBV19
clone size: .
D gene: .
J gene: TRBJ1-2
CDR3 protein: CASSSYGYTF
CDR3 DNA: TGTGCCAGTTCGAGTTATGGCTACACCTTC

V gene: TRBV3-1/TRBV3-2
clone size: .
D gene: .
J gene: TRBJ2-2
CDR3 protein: CASSQRSTGELFF
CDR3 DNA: TGTGCCAGCAGCCAGCGAAGCACCGGGGAGCTGTTTTTT

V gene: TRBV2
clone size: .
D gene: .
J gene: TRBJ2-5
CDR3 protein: CASSRDSKETQYF
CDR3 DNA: TGTGCCAGCAGTCGGGACTCCAAAGAGACCCAGTACTTC

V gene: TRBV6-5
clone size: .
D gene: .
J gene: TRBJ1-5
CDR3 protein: CASIFGGINQPQHF
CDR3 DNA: TGTGCCAGCATATTTGGAGGGATCAATCAGCCCCAGCATTTT

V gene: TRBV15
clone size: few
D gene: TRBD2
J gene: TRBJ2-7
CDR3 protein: CATSREKAGSSYEQYF
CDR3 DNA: TGTGCCACCAGCAGAGAAAAAGCGGGGAGCTCCTACGAGCAGTACTTC

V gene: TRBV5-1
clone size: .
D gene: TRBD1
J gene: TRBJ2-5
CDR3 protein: CASSPGTKTGGTQYF
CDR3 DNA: TGCGCCAGCAGCCCGGGGACGAAGACAGGGGGGACCCAGTACTTC

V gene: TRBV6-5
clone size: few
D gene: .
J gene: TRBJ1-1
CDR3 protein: CASSLHWSSGTEAFF
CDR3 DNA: TGTGCCAGCAGTCTCCACTGGAGCTCGGGCACTGAAGCTTTCTTT

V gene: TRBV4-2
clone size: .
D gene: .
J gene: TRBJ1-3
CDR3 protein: CASSQDWTTGNTIYF
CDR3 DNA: TGTGCCAGCAGCCAAGATTGGACTACTGGAAACACCATATATTTT